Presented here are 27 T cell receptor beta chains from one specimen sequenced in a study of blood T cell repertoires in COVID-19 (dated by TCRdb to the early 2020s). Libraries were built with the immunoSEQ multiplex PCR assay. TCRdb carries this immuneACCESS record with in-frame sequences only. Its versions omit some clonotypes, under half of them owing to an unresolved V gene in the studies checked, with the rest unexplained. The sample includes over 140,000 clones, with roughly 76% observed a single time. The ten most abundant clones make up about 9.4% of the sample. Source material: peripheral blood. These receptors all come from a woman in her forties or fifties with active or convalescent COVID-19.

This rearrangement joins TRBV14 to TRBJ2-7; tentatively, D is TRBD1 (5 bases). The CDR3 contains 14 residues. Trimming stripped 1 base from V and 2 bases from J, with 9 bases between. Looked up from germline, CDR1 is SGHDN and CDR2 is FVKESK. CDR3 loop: CASSQATGPYEQYF. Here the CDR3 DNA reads TGTGCCAGCAGCCAAGCTACAGGTCCCTACGAGCAGTACTTC.

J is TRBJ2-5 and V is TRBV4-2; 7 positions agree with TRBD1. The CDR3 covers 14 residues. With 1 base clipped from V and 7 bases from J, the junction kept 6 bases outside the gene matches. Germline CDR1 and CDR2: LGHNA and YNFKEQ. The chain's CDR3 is CASSQGGGEGTQYF. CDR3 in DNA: TGTGCCAGCAGCCAAGGAGGGGGCGAGGGGACCCAGTACTTC.

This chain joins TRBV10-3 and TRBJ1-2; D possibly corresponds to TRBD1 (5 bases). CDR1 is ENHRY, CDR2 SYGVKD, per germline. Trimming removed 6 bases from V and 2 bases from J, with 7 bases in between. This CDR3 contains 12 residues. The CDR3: CAIRDNNYGYTF. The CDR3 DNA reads TGTGCCATCAGGGACAACAACTATGGCTACACCTTC.

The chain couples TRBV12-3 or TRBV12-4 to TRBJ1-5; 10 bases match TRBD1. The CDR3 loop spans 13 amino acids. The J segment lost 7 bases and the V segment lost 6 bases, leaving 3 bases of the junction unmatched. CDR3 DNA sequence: TGTGCCAGCAGCAGGACAGGGGGGCAGCCCCAGCATTTT. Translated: CASSRTGGQPQHF.

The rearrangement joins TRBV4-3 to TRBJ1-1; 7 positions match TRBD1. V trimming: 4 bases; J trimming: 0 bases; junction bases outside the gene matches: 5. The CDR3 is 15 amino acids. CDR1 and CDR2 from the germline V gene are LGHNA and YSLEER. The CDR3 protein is CASSPGTELNTEAFF. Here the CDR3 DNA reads TGCGCCAGCAGCCCAGGGACAGAACTGAACACTGAAGCTTTCTTT.

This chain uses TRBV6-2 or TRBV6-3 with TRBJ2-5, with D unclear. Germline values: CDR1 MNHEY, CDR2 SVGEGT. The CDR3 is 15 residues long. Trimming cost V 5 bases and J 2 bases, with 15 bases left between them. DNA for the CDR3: TGTGCCAGCAGTCAACGCGTGCGGAGACAAGAGACCCAGTACTTC. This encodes CASSQRVRRQETQYF.

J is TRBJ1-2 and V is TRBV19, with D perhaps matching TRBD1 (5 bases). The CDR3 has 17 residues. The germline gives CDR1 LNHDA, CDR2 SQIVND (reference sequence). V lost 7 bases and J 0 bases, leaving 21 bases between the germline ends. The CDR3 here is CASMIQGGATTNYGYTF. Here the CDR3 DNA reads TGTGCCAGTATGATTCAGGGAGGGGCGACAACTAACTATGGCTACACCTTC.

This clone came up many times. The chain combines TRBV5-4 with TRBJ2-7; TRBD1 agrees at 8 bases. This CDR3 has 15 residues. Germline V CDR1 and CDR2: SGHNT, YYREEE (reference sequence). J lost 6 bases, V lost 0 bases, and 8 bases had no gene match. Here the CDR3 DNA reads TGTGCCAGCAGCTTGGGGGGGACAGGCGGCATCGAGCAGTACTTC. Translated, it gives CASSLGGTGGIEQYF.

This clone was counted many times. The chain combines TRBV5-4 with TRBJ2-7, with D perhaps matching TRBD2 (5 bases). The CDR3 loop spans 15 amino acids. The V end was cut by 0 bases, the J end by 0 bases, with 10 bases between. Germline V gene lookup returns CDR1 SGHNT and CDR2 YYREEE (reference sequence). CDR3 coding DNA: TGTGCCAGCAGCTTGGCCGTTGGGAGCTCCTACGAGCAGTACTTC. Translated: CASSLAVGSSYEQYF.

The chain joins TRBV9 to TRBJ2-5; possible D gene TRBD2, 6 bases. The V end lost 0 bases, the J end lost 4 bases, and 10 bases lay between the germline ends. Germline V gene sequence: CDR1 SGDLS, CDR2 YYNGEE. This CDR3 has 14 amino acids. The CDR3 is CASSVAGAVETQYF. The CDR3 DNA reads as TGTGCCAGCAGCGTAGCGGGAGCGGTAGAGACCCAGTACTTC.

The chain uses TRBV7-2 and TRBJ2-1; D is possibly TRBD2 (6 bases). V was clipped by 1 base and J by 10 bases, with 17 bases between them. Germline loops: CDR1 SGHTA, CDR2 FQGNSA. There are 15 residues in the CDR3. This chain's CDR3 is CASSLGGGTSREQFF. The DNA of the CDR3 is TGTGCCAGCAGCTTAGGCGGCGGGACCTCAAGGGAGCAGTTCTTC.

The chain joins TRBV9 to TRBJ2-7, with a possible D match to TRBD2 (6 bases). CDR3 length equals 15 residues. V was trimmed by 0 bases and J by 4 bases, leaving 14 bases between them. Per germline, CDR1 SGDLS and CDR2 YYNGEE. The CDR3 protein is CASSVATGSLYEQYF. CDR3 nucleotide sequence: TGTGCCAGCAGCGTAGCTACCGGGAGCCTGTACGAGCAGTACTTC.

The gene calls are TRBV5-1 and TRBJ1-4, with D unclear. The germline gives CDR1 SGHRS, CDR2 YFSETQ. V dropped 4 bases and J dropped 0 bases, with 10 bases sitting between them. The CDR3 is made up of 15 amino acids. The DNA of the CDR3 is TGCGCCAGCAGCACCTCAGGTGCAACTAATGAAAAACTGTTTTTT. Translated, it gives CASSTSGATNEKLFF.

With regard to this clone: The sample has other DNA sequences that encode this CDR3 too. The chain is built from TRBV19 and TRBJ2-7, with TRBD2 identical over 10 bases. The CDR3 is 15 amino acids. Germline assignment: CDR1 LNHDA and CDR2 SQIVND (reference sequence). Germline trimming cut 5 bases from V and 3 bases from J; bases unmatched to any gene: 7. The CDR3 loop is CASSSTLAGSYEQYF. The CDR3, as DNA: TGTGCCAGTAGTTCCACACTAGCGGGGAGCTACGAGCAGTACTTC.

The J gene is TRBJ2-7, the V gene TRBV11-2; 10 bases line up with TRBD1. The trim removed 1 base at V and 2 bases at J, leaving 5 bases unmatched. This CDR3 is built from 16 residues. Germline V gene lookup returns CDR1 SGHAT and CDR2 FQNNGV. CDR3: CASSLAPGTGAYEQYF. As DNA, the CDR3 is TGTGCCAGCAGCTTAGCACCCGGGACAGGGGCCTACGAGCAGTACTTC.

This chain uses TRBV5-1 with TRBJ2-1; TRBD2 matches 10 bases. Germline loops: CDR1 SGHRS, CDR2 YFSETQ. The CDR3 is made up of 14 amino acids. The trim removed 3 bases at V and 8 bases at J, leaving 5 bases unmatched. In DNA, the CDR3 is TGCGCCAGCAGCTCGAGCGGGGGGGTAGATGAGCAGTTCTTC. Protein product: CASSSSGGVDEQFF.

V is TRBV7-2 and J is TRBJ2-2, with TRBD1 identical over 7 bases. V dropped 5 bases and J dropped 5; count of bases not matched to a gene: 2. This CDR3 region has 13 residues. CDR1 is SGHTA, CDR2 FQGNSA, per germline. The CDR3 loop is CASSPQGTGELFF. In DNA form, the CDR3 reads TGTGCCAGCAGCCCACAGGGGACCGGGGAGCTGTTTTTT.

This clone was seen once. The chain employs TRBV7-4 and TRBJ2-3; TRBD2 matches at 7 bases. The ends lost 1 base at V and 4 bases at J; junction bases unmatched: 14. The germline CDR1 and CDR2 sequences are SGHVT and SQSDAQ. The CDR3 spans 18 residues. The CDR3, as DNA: TGTGCCAGCAGCTTAGGACCCCCTAGCGGAAAAAACCCAGATACGCAGTATTTT. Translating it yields CASSLGPPSGKNPDTQYF.

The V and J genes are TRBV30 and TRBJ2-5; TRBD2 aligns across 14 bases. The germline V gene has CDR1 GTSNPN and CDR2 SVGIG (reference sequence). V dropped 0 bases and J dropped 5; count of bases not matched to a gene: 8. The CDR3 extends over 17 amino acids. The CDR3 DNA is TGTGCCTGGAGTGTACGACGGGGACTAGCGGGAGAGGAGACCCAGTACTTC. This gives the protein CAWSVRRGLAGEETQYF.

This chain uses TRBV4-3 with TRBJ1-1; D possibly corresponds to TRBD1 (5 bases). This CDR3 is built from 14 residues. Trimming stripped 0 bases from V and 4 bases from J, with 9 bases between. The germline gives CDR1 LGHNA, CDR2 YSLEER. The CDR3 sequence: CASSQDWGGTEAFF. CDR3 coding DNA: TGCGCCAGCAGCCAAGATTGGGGGGGCACTGAAGCTTTCTTT.

The CDR3 bases are TGTGCCAGCAGCTCGGGACAGTCTTATAATTCACCCCTCCACTTT. It is translated as CASSSGQSYNSPLHF. This chain joins TRBV7-2 and TRBJ1-6; 7 nucleotides agree with TRBD1. The CDR3 spans 15 residues. Trimming cost V 4 bases and J 4 bases; bases outside gene matches: 4. The germline V gene has CDR1 SGHTA and CDR2 FQGNSA.

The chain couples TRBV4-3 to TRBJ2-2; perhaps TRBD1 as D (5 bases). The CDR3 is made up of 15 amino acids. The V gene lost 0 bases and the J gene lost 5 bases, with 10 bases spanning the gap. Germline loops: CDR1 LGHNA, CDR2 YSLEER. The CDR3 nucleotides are TGCGCCAGCAGCCAAGATGGGGCGAGAACCGGGGAGCTGTTTTTT. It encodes CASSQDGARTGELFF.

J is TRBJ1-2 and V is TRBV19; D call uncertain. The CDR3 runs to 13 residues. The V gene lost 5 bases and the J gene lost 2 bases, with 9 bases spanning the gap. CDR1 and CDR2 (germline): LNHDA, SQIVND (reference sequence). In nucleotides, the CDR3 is TGTGCCAGTAGTTCAACACAGAACTATGGCTACACCTTC. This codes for CASSSTQNYGYTF.

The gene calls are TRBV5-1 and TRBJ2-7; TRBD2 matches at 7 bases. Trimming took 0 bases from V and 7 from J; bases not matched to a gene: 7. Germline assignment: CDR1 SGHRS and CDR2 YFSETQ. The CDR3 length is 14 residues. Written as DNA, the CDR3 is TGCGCCAGCAGCTTGGTAGCGGGTACTAGTGAGCAGTACTTC. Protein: CASSLVAGTSEQYF.

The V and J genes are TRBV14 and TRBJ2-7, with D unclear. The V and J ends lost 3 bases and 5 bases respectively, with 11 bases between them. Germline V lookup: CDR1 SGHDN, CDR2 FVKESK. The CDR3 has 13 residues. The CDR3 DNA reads TGTGCCAGCAGCCAGCAGACTTACAACGAGCAGTACTTC. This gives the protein CASSQQTYNEQYF.

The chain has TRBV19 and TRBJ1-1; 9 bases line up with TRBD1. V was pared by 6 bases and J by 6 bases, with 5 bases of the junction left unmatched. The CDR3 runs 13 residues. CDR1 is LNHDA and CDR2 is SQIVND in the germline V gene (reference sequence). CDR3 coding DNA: TGTGCCAGTAGGGGACAGGGTCGGGCTGAAGCTTTCTTT. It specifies CASRGQGRAEAFF.

The CDR3 reads CASSQDIALNTQYF. CDR3 bases: TGCGCCAGCAGCCAGGATATAGCGTTGAATACGCAGTATTTT. J is TRBJ2-3 and V is TRBV4-3, with a weak D call TRBD2 (5 bases). V lost 3 bases and J 7 bases, leaving 14 bases between the germline ends. The CDR3 has 14 amino acids. CDR1 LGHNA and CDR2 YSLEER come from the germline V gene.